This TCR beta chain was retrieved from a study of identical twins. J was trimmed by 2 bases and V by 5 bases; bases with no gene match: 11. The CDR3 length is 16 residues. CDR1 and CDR2 from the germline V gene are SQVTM and ANQGSEA. TCRdb re-analysed the 5' RACE reads in MiXCR, keeping a single row per CDR3 protein. The sample has under 250,000 distinct CDR3 sequences, around 8% seen once. This sample also belongs to another study, concerning yellow fever vaccine responses in identical twins.

Sequenced material: memory (CD45RO+) T cells sorted from blood. The clonotype originates from a woman aged 18-29 years in good health. The chain employs TRBV29-1 and TRBJ1-5; TRBD1 aligns across 8 bases. In nucleotides, the CDR3 is TGCAGCGTTAAACAGGGCACAGGGGGGGGCAATCAGCCCCAGCATTTT. This codes for CSVKQGTGGGNQPQHF.